The clone carrying this T cell receptor beta chain was picked up a small number of times. The record originates from a study of cytomegalovirus exposure and HLA in healthy donors. The germline V gene has CDR1 SQVTM and CDR2 ANQGSEA. V lost 7 bases and J lost 7, with 16 bases in between. This CDR3 is built from 13 residues. PCR primers comprised 60 Vbeta and 13 Jbeta primers. Repertoires were generated with immunoSEQ multiplex PCR, while TCRdb's copy carries only in-frame clones and drops some. In the table there are around 140,000 clones, 64% of which are singletons. The receptor comes from a woman in her 40s in good health and CMV-seronegative. The chain couples TRBV29-1 to TRBJ1-4; D is undetermined. The sequenced sample consisted of PBMCs. CDR3 DNA sequence: TGCAGCGCCCCCTTCGTGGGGAGTGAAAAACTGTTTTTT. It yields the protein CSAPFVGSEKLFF. The whole variable domain, filled in from reference TRBV29-1 and TRBJ1-4, reads SAVISQKPSRDICQRGTSLTIQCQVDSQVTMMFWYRQQPGQSLTLIATANQGSEATYESGFVIDKFPISRPNLTFSTLTVSNMSPEDSSIYLCSAPFVGSEKLFFGSGTQLSVL.